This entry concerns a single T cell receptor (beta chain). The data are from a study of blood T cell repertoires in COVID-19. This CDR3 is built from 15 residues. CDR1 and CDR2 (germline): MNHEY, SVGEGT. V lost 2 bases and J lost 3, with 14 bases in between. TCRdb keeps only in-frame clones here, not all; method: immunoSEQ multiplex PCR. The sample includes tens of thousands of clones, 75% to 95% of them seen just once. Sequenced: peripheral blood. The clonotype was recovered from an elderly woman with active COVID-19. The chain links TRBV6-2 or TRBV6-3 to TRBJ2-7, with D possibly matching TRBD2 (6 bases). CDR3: CASSYVVEGGYEQYF. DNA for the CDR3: TGTGCCAGCAGTTACGTGGTGGAGGGAGGCTACGAGCAGTACTTC.